The 21 T cell receptor beta chains given below trace back to one sample, sequenced in a study of shared clonotypes between healthy human individuals (dated by TCRdb to 2020 to 2022). Library preparation used the immunoSEQ multiplex PCR assay. TCRdb mirrors the immuneACCESS table, restricted to in-frame sequences. Some clones are absent from its copies; in checked studies, under half trace to an unresolved V gene, and the reason for the others is unknown. Across this sample there are about 2.3 million clones, with 85% to 95% seen only once. In total, the top ten clones hold around 0.35% of the sample. Sequencing was carried out using naive CD4+ T cells from PBMCs. The meaning of the sample's cell subset or site label: CD45RA+ positively selected. Receptors originate from a man younger than 30 in good health. Some clones in this sample may be carry-over from other donors' samples.

V is TRBV5-4 and J is TRBJ2-5; possibly TRBD1 for D (6 bases). CDR1 is SGHNT and CDR2 is YYREEE in the germline V gene (reference sequence). Between the trimmed V and J ends, which lost 4 bases and 2 bases, there was a span of 9 bases. The CDR3 totals 13 residues. CDR3 loop: CASSVGQQETQYF. The CDR3, as DNA: TGTGCCAGCAGCGTAGGACAGCAAGAGACCCAGTACTTC. Variable domain in full (rest from reference TRBV5-4 and TRBJ2-5): ETGVTQSPTHLIKTRGQQVTLRCSSQSGHNTVSWYQQALGQGPQFIFQYYREEENGRGNFPPRFSGLQFPNYSSELNVNALELDDSALYLCASSVGQQETQYFGPGTRLLVL.

This sequence joins TRBV19 and TRBJ2-1; D gene ambiguous. V was cut by 5 bases and J by 5 bases, with 19 bases left in between. The CDR3 covers 16 residues. The V gene's germline CDR1 is LNHDA and CDR2 SQIVND (reference sequence). CDR3: CASSGGPLSRHNEQFF. Written as DNA, the CDR3 is TGTGCCAGTAGTGGTGGACCCCTCAGTAGGCACAATGAGCAGTTCTTC.

The chain is built from TRBV9 and TRBJ2-5, with 13 positions matching TRBD2. V dropped 3 bases and J dropped 8; count of bases not matched to a gene: 1. Germline CDR1 SGDLS, CDR2 YYNGEE. The CDR3 loop spans 13 amino acids. The CDR3 DNA follows: TGTGCCAGCAGCGGGACTAGCGGGAGTACCCAGTACTTC. It is translated as CASSGTSGSTQYF. Supplemented by reference TRBV9 and TRBJ2-5, the full variable domain reads DSGVTQTPKHLITATGQRVTLRCSPRSGDLSVYWYQQSLDQGLQFLIQYYNGEERAKGNILERFSAQQFPDLHSELNLSSLELGDSALYFCASSGTSGSTQYFGPGTRLLVL.

The V call is TRBV28, the J call TRBJ1-1; 9 bases agree with TRBD1. V dropped 8 bases and J dropped 1; count of bases not matched to a gene: 5. This CDR3 contains 14 residues. CDR1 and CDR2 from the germline V gene are MDHEN and SYDVKM. CDR3 nucleotides: TGTGCCAGCTCGGGACAGGGACCGAACACTGAAGCTTTCTTT. This sequence encodes CASSGQGPNTEAFF.

The chain carries TRBV19 and TRBJ1-5; no clear D. This CDR3 spans 14 amino acids. Trimming took 5 bases from V and 5 from J, leaving 13 bases between them. CDR1 is LNHDA and CDR2 is SQIVND in the germline V gene (reference sequence). CDR3 sequence: CASSAPGGDQPQHF. CDR3 nucleotides: TGTGCCAGTAGTGCCCCAGGAGGAGATCAGCCCCAGCATTTT.

This clone appeared once. The chain joins TRBV10-1 to TRBJ2-5; the match to TRBD1 covers 8 bases. Germline CDR1 reads WNHNN; CDR2 reads SYGVQD (reference sequence). This CDR3 region has 14 residues. The V and J ends lost 3 bases and 7 bases, in that order; junction bases with no gene match: 7. Here the CDR3 reads CASSDGQGIRTQYF. DNA of the CDR3: TGCGCCAGCAGTGATGGACAGGGAATACGGACCCAGTACTTC.

The rearrangement joins TRBV7-8 to TRBJ1-1; 10 nucleotides match TRBD1. With V trimmed by 7 bases and J by 4 bases, 9 bases remained unmatched. The germline V gene has CDR1 SGHVS and CDR2 FQNEAQ. This CDR3 region has 15 residues. The CDR3 sequence: CASMGAGQGSTEAFF. CDR3 bases: TGTGCCAGCATGGGTGCGGGACAGGGGAGCACTGAAGCTTTCTTT.

As to this clone: Other nucleotide sequences from this sample produce the same CDR3. The rearrangement joins TRBV20-1 to TRBJ1-1; no clear D gene. This CDR3 is built from 11 residues. Germline-derived CDR1 and CDR2 are DFQATT and SNEGSKA (reference sequence). Trimming left V 3 bases short and J 5 bases short, with 7 bases between. CDR3 amino acids: CSARGETEAFF. The CDR3 nucleotides read TGCAGTGCTAGGGGTGAAACTGAAGCTTTCTTT.

J is TRBJ2-7 and V is TRBV10-1; a possible D gene is TRBD1 (7 bases). Trimming removed 8 bases from V and 2 bases from J, with 19 bases in between. The germline CDR1 and CDR2 sequences are WNHNN and SYGVQD (reference sequence). The CDR3 is 15 amino acids. This chain's CDR3 is CASLPRQGGTYEQYF. The CDR3 DNA reads TGCGCCAGCCTCCCACGACAGGGAGGAACCTACGAGCAGTACTTC.

The genes are TRBV5-1 and TRBJ1-1; 7 bases are shared with TRBD1. Per germline, CDR1 SGHRS and CDR2 YFSETQ. CDR3 length: 15 amino acids. V shed 4 bases and J 0 bases; nucleotides not matched to a gene: 6. The chain's CDR3 is CASSRDSRMNTEAFF. The DNA of the CDR3 is TGCGCCAGCAGCCGGGACAGCCGGATGAACACTGAAGCTTTCTTT.

On this clone itself: In the same sample, other DNA sequences code for this CDR3. The J gene is TRBJ1-2, the V gene TRBV9, with TRBD1 identical over 9 bases. There are 14 residues in the CDR3. Germline V lookup: CDR1 SGDLS, CDR2 YYNGEE. J lost 1 base, V lost 3 bases, and 1 base had no gene match. CDR3 loop: CASSGGQGNYGYTF. The CDR3 DNA reads TGTGCCAGCAGCGGGGGACAGGGTAACTATGGCTACACCTTC.

The V call is TRBV30, the J call TRBJ2-3, with 10 bases identical to TRBD2. CDR3 length: 15 amino acids. With V trimmed by 0 bases and J by 4 bases, 4 bases remained unmatched. Germline V gene lookup returns CDR1 GTSNPN and CDR2 SVGIG (reference sequence). The CDR3 is CAWSVLSGRPDTQYF. The CDR3 DNA reads as TGTGCCTGGAGTGTACTTAGCGGGAGGCCAGATACGCAGTATTTT.

This sequence joins TRBV10-3 and TRBJ1-2; no firm D call. This CDR3 has 11 residues. From germline, CDR1 is ENHRY and CDR2 SYGVKD. V lost 0 bases and J 6 bases, leaving 2 bases between the germline ends. The CDR3 reads CAISESNGYTF. CDR3 DNA sequence: TGTGCCATCAGTGAGTCTAATGGCTACACCTTC.

Only one count was recorded for this clone. This chain uses TRBV5-1 with TRBJ2-7; 11 bases line up with TRBD2. Trimming cost V 0 bases and J 4 bases; bases outside gene matches: 6. Per germline, CDR1 SGHRS and CDR2 YFSETQ. This CDR3 has 16 residues. DNA of the CDR3: TGCGCCAGCAGCTTGGCCACTAGCGGGAGACAGTACGAGCAGTACTTC. Translating it yields CASSLATSGRQYEQYF.

The rearrangement links TRBV27 to TRBJ2-1; either TRBD1 or TRBD2 may supply D (6 bases each). In germline, CDR1 is MNHEY, CDR2 SMNVEV (reference sequence). CDR3 length: 16 amino acids. The germline V and J ends were trimmed by 6 bases and 4 bases, with 19 bases remaining between them. CDR3 in DNA: TGTGCCAGCAGCCCCCTGGATAGGGGGAGGTACAATGAGCAGTTCTTC. This sequence encodes CASSPLDRGRYNEQFF.

The chain has TRBV28 and TRBJ2-7, with D unresolved. The CDR3 consists of 16 residues. Deletions cut 3 bases from V and 2 bases from J, with 17 bases between. Germline CDR1 MDHEN, CDR2 SYDVKM. The CDR3: CASSFHLQLLTYEQYF. The CDR3 nucleotides read TGTGCCAGCAGTTTTCATCTGCAATTGCTGACCTACGAGCAGTACTTC.

The count of this clone is one. The CDR3 DNA follows: TGTGCCAGCACCTTAAGGGCCGGGAAAGGCGAGCAGTACTTC. Translating gives CASTLRAGKGEQYF. The genes are TRBV6-5 and TRBJ2-7; D might be TRBD2 (5 bases). The V gene's germline CDR1 is MNHEY and CDR2 SVGAGI. The germline V and J ends were trimmed by 7 bases and 6 bases, with 19 bases remaining between them. CDR3 size: 14 residues.

V is TRBV6-1 and J is TRBJ2-7, with 8 nucleotides matching TRBD1. The CDR3 spans 15 residues. The germline CDR1 and CDR2 sequences are MNHNS and SASEGT. J gave up 1 base and V 7 bases, and 9 bases lay outside the gene matches. The DNA of the CDR3 is TGTGCCAGCAATAGAGCCGGGACAGGTTCCTACGAGCAGTACTTC. Its translation: CASNRAGTGSYEQYF.

The gene calls are TRBV20-1 and TRBJ2-5; D uncertain. CDR1 is DFQATT, CDR2 SNEGSKA, per germline (reference sequence). Trimming shortened V by 8 bases and J by 5 bases, and 12 bases separated the two germline ends. This CDR3 spans 11 amino acids. Written as DNA, the CDR3 is TGCAGTCCAACTAACGGGGAGACCCAGTACTTC. The encoded protein is CSPTNGETQYF.

The CDR3 DNA reads TGTGCCAGCAGCCCCGTGGGCGGGAACTCCTACGAGCAGTACTTC. It encodes CASSPVGGNSYEQYF. The chain uses TRBV7-3 and TRBJ2-7; possibly TRBD2 for D (6 bases). The CDR3 contains 15 residues. Trimming removed 5 bases at V and 0 bases at J, with 14 bases between. The germline CDR1 and CDR2 sequences are SGHTA and FQGTGA.

V and J are TRBV4-1 and TRBJ1-5, with D unresolved. Deletions cut 0 bases from V and 3 bases from J, with 12 bases between. Germline V lookup: CDR1 MGHRA, CDR2 YSYEKL. The CDR3 runs to 16 residues. The CDR3 sequence is CASSQDSAGPNQPQHF. The CDR3 DNA is TGCGCCAGCAGCCAAGATTCGGCAGGTCCCAATCAGCCCCAGCATTTT.